The entry that follows covers one TCR beta chain sequence. One junction end does not reproduce the germline sequence, and a read error may be involved. Germline values: CDR1 SGHRS, CDR2 YFSETQ. The CDR3 is made up of 14 amino acids. This sample stems from a study of PD-L1 blockade in urothelial cancer. Added to each PCR by spiking were synthetic TCR analog templates. TCRdb keeps only in-frame clones here, not all; method: immunoSEQ multiplex PCR. The table includes fewer than 55,000 clones, roughly 82% detected once. The chain uses TRBV5-1 and TRBJ2-5, with 14 bases that match TRBD2. The origin of this receptor is a man in his sixties or seventies with urothelial cancer. This material consisted of PBMCs, taken around atezolizumab (anti-PD-L1) treatment. CDR3 region: CASSSGLAGEAQYF. Here the CDR3 DNA reads TGCGCCAGCAGCTCGGGACTAGCGGGAGAGGCCCAGTACTTC.